The clone carrying this TCR beta chain has at least ten counts. What it recognizes is unknown. At one end, the junction sequence differs from germline, possibly due to a read error. Amplification of TCR alpha and beta CDR3 regions from RNA used iRepertoire nested multiplex PCR. Input was 100-400 ng of tissue mRNA or PBMC total RNA. MiXCR was run by TCRdb on the multiplex PCR reads, yielding one entry per CDR3 protein. The data show about 190,000 distinct CDR3 sequences, with roughly a third seen just once and over 20% held by the top ten. This record comes from a study of glioma-infiltrating T cells. Study-level results: Very few CDR3 sequences were shared between tissue and blood. Tissue-blood divergence was below expectation in non-neoplastic patients, above in gliomas.

The CDR3 loop spans 15 amino acids. The sequencing input was glioma tissue, nonneoplastic brain tissue, or PBMCs (not recorded which). This TCR was sampled from a human donor with low-grade glioma or glioblastoma, undergoing nonglioma brain surgery, or in good health (not recorded which). The chain combines TRBV12-3 or TRBV12-4 with TRBJ2-1, with 9 bases aligning to TRBD2. The CDR3 DNA sequence: TGTGCCAGCAGCTTAGCGGGAGAGGTCTACAATGAGCAGTTCTTC. It codes for CASSLAGEVYNEQFF.